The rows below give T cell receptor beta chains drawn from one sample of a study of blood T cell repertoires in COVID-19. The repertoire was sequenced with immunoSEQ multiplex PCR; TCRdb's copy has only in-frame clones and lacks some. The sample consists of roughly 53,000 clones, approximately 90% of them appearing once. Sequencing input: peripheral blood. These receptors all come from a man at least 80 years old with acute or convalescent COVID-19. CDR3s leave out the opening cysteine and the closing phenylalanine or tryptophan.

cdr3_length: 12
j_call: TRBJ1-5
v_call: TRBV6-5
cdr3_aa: ASRRTGRNQPQH

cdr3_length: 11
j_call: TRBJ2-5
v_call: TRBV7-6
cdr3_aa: ASSFGQGGTQY

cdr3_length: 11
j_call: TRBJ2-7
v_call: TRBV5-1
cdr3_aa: ASRTGGGYEQY

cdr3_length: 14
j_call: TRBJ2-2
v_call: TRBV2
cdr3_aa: ASRTLQGLNTGELF

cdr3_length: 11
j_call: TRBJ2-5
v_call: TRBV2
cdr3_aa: ASSVVLGGTQY

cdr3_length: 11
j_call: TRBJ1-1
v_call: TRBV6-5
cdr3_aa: ASRTGTSRNAF

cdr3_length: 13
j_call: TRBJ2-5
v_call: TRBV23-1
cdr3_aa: ASDPGQGAGETQY

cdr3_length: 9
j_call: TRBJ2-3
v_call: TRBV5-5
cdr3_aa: ASSRDYHEY

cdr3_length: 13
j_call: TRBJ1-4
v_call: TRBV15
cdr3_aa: ATSRATGLNEKLF

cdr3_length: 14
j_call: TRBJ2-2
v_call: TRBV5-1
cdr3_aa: ASSLPGTGTTGELF

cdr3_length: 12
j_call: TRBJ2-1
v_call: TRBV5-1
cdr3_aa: ASGPSRGVDEQF

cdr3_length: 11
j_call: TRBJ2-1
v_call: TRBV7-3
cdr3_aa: ASSPGLVNEQF

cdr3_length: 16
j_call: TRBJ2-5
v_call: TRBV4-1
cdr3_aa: ASSQDAQRGGTQETQY

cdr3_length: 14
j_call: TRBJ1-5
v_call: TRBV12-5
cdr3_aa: ASGLVLGDSNQPQH

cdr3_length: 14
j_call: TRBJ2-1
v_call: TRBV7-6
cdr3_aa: ASSLEAGSFPGEQF

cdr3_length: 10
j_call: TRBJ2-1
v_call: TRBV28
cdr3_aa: ASSLERGGQF

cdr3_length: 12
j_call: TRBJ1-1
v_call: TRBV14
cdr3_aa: ASSQDPGYTEAF

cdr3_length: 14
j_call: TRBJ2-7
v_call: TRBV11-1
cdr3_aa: ASSRTSGGTPYEQY

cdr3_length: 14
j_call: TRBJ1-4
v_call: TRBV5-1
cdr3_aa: ASSLVGDATNEKLF

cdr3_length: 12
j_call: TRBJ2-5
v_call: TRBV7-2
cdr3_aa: ASSSTGAKETQY

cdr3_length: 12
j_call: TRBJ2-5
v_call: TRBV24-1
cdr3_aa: ATEVRDLQETQY

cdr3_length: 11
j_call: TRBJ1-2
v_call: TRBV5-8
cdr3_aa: ASSGHDSYGYT

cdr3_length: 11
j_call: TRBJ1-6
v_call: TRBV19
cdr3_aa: ASSPEAAQPLH

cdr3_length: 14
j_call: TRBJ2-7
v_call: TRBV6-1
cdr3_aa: ASSDTWSSGDYEQY

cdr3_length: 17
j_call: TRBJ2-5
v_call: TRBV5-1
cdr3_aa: ASSLSTRGHQRGQETQY

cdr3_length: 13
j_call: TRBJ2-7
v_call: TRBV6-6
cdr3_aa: ASTGPGTGTGEQY

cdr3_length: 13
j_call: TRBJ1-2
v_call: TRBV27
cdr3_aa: ASSLKGWGNYGYT

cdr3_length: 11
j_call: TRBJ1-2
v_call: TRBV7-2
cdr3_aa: ASSLTRDYGYT

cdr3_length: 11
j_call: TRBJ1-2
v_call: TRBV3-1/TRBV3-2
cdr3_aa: ASSQDPSYGYT

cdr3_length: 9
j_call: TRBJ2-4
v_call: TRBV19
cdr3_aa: ASSLKNIQY

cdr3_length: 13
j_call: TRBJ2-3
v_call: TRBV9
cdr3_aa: ASSPHGGLADTQY

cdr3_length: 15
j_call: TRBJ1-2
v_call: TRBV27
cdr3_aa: ASSPYTSGLANYGYT

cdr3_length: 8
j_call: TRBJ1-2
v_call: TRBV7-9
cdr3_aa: ASSLELRA

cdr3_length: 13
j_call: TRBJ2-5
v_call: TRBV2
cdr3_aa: ASKGGTGEQETQY

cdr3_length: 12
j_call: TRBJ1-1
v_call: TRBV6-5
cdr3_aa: ASSTWTGRTEAF

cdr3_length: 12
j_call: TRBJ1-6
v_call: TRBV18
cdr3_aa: ASSSSDRGSPLH

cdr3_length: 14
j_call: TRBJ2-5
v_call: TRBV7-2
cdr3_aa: ASSLGSGATTVTQY

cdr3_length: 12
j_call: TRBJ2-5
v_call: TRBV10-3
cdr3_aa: AISERPGRETQY

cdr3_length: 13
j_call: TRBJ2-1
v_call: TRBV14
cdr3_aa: ASSRLISGVNEQF

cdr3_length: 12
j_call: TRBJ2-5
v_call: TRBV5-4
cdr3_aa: ASSFGQGGQTQY

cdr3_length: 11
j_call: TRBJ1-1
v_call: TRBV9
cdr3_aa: ASSVDWDREAF

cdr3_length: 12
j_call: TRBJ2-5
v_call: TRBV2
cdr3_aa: ASSGVSGGETQY

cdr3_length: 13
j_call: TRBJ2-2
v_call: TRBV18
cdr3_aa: ASPPTGVNTGELF

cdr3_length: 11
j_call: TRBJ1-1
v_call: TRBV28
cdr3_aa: ASIQGANTEAF

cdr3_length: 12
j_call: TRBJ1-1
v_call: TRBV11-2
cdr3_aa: ASSSDLVNTEAF

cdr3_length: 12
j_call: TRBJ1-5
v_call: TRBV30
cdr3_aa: AWSAGQTNQPQH

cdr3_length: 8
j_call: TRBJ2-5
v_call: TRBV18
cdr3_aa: ADGRETQY

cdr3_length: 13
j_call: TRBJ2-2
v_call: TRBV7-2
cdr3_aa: ASSPRDSLTGELF

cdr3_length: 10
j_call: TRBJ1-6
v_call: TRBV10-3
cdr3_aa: AISEVGSPLH

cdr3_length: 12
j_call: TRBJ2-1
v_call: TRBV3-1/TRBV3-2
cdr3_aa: ASSVPGQGNEQF

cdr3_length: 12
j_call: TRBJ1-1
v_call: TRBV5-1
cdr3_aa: ASNKGTGVTEAF

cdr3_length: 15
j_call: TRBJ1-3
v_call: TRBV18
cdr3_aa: ASSPPGQGPWRNTIY

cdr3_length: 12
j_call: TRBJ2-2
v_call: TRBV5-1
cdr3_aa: ASMAQGSTGELF

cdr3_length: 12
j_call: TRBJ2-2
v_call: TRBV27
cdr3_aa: ASSLTVNTGELF

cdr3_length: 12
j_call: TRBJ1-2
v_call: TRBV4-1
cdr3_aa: ASSQAGDNYGYT

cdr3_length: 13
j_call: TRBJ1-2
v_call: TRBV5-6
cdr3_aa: ASSLGSTGAYGYT

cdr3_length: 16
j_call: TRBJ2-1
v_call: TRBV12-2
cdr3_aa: ASRPHPRGHRDDDEQF